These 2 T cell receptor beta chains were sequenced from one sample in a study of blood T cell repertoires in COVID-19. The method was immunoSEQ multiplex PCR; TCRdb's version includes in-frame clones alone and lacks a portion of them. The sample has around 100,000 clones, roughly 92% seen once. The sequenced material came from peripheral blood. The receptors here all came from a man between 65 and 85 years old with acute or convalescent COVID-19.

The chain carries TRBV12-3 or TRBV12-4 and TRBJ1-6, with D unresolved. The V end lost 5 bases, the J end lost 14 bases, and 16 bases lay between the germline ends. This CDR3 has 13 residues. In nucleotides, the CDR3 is TGTGCCAGCAGTGGTAACGCCATAGGAGCCCTCCACTTT. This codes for CASSGNAIGALHF.

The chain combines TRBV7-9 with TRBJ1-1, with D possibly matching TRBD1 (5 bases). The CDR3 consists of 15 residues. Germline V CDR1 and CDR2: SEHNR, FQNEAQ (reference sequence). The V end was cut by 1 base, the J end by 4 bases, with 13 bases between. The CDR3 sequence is CASSLGVYGGTEAFF. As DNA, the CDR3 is TGTGCCAGCAGCTTAGGGGTGTACGGGGGCACTGAAGCTTTCTTT.